The 21 T cell receptor beta chains below were found in one sample sequenced in a study of blood T cell repertoires in COVID-19. Here immunoSEQ multiplex PCR was the method, and the copy in TCRdb shows in-frame clones only, minus some. Seen here are some 180,000 clones, around four fifths observed once, and the top ten hold under 3.5%. The source material was peripheral blood. Receptors originate from an elderly woman with active or convalescent COVID-19.

The V gene is TRBV6-2 or TRBV6-3, the J gene TRBJ2-7; TRBD2 matches 8 bases. Germline loops: CDR1 MNHEY, CDR2 SVGEGT. This CDR3 is 13 amino acids long. V shed 4 bases and J 6 bases; nucleotides not matched to a gene: 5. DNA of the CDR3: TGTGCCAGCAGTTGGGGACTAGTAGGCGAGCAGTACTTC. Its protein product is CASSWGLVGEQYF.

J is TRBJ1-4 and V is TRBV7-9; TRBD1 matches 9 bases. This CDR3 has 14 residues. J gave up 8 bases and V 3 bases, and 4 bases lay outside the gene matches. Germline CDR1 is SEHNR and CDR2 is FQNEAQ (reference sequence). CDR3 DNA: TGTGCCAGCAGCTTGGGACAGGGAGGGGAAAAACTGTTTTTT. Amino acid sequence: CASSLGQGGEKLFF.

The rearrangement links TRBV5-5 to TRBJ2-2; perhaps TRBD1 as D (6 bases). There are 18 residues in the CDR3. CDR1 and CDR2 (germline): SGHKS, YYEKEE (reference sequence). The V gene lost 3 bases and the J gene lost 1 base, with 19 bases spanning the gap. CDR3 sequence reads: CASSWGPPGHQNTGELFF. The CDR3 nucleotides read TGTGCCAGCAGCTGGGGGCCTCCGGGACACCAGAACACCGGGGAGCTGTTTTTT.

As DNA, the CDR3 is TGTGCCAGTAGTACAGGACTGACCGAGCAGTACTTC. Translating it yields CASSTGLTEQYF. The chain uses TRBV19 and TRBJ2-7; possible D gene TRBD2, 5 bases. Germline CDR1 LNHDA, CDR2 SQIVND (reference sequence). Trimming removed 4 bases from V and 6 bases from J, with 10 bases in between. The CDR3 totals 12 residues. Variable domain in full (rest from reference TRBV19 and TRBJ2-7): DGGITQSPKYLFRKEGQNVTLSCEQNLNHDAMYWYRQDPGQGLRLIYYSQIVNDFQKGDIAEGYSVSREKKESFPLTVTSAQKNPTAFYLCASSTGLTEQYFGPGTRLTVT.

The chain employs TRBV6-2 or TRBV6-3 and TRBJ2-3, with D tentatively TRBD2 (6 bases). V was pared by 4 bases and J by 0 bases, with 11 bases between. CDR3 length equals 15 residues. Per the germline V gene, CDR1 is MNHEY and CDR2 is SVGEGT. The CDR3, as DNA: TGTGCCAGCAGTTTCCAAGGGACTAGCACAGATACGCAGTATTTT. It is translated as CASSFQGTSTDTQYF.

This clone was detected once. The V gene is TRBV18, the J gene TRBJ2-7; 8 bases are shared with TRBD1. Germline V lookup: CDR1 KGHSH, CDR2 LQKENI. With 2 bases clipped from V and 2 bases from J, the junction kept 5 bases outside the gene matches. This CDR3 has 15 amino acids. CDR3 protein: CASSPEDRATYEQYF. In DNA, the CDR3 is TGTGCCAGCTCACCAGAGGACAGGGCTACCTACGAGCAGTACTTC.

The chain couples TRBV6-6 to TRBJ1-4, with a possible D match to TRBD1 (6 bases). V shed 2 bases and J shed 8 bases, with 9 bases lying between them. The CDR3 covers 13 residues. Germline CDR1 MNHNY, CDR2 SVGAGI (reference sequence). The CDR3 here is CASSYQGTEKLFF. As DNA, the CDR3 is TGTGCCAGCAGTTACCAGGGGACGGAAAAACTGTTTTTT.

The CDR3 nucleotides read TGTGCCAGCAGCTTTAGTATTGGCTACACCTTC. As protein: CASSFSIGYTF. The V and J genes are TRBV5-6 and TRBJ1-2; unclear D gene. The CDR3 sequence is 11 residues long. The ends were cut back, 2 bases at V and 7 bases at J, with 6 bases in the middle. Germline CDR1 reads SGHDT; CDR2 reads YYEEEE.

The V call is TRBV28, the J call TRBJ1-2; 7 bases are a match to TRBD1. Per the germline V gene, CDR1 is MDHEN and CDR2 is SYDVKM. The CDR3 has 14 residues. Germline trimming cut 6 bases from V and 2 bases from J; bases unmatched to any gene: 6. The CDR3 DNA is TGTGCCAGCAGGGAGGGACAGCGCAACTATGGCTACACCTTC. It is translated as CASREGQRNYGYTF.

The genes are TRBV5-1 and TRBJ1-5; 11 bases line up with TRBD1. The CDR3 is 15 amino acids. Losses at the gene ends were 3 bases for V and 7 bases for J; bases not matched to a gene: 6. CDR1 is SGHRS and CDR2 is YFSETQ in the germline V gene. In DNA, the CDR3 is TGCGCCAGCAGCTCGGGGACAGGGGGTGACCAGCCCCAGCATTTT. Its translation: CASSSGTGGDQPQHF.

This clone was counted once. The chain has TRBV19 and TRBJ1-2; D not certain. Trimming took 3 bases from V and 4 from J, leaving 15 bases between them. The CDR3 runs to 15 residues. Germline CDR1 reads LNHDA; CDR2 reads SQIVND (reference sequence). CDR3 DNA: TGTGCCAGTAGTATGTCTTCAGGTAGTGGCTATGGCTACACCTTC. Its protein product is CASSMSSGSGYGYTF.

The rearrangement links TRBV3-1 (or the pseudogene TRBV3-2) to TRBJ2-1, with 13 positions matching TRBD2. The V and J ends lost 5 bases and 14 bases, in that order; junction bases with no gene match: 18. Germline V CDR1 and CDR2: LGHDT, YNNKEL (reference sequence). This CDR3 contains 17 residues. CDR3: CASSSLAGGPSFVEKFF. The DNA of the CDR3 is TGTGCCAGCAGCTCACTAGCGGGGGGGCCGAGTTTCGTCGAAAAGTTCTTC.

This clone was recorded only once. The rearrangement links TRBV10-3 to TRBJ1-4; TRBD1 aligns across 7 bases. After removal of 7 bases from V and 7 bases from J, the junction contained 6 bases not matched to a gene. This CDR3 is built from 13 residues. Germline lookup yields CDR1 ENHRY and CDR2 SYGVKD. CDR3 DNA sequence: TGTGCCATCACCGACAGGGTCGGTGAAAAACTGTTTTTT. The encoded protein is CAITDRVGEKLFF.

This rearrangement joins TRBV5-1 to TRBJ1-1, with D uncertain. This CDR3 region has 15 residues. Per the germline V gene, CDR1 is SGHRS and CDR2 is YFSETQ. The V end lost 0 bases, the J end lost 6 bases, and 15 bases lay between the germline ends. CDR3 in DNA: TGCGCCAGCAGCTTGGAATTGTATCCTAGTGCTGAAGCTTTCTTT. Protein sequence: CASSLELYPSAEAFF.

This chain's CDR3 is CASSRELQGAGSPLHF. DNA of the CDR3: TGCGCCAGCAGCAGGGAGCTACAGGGGGCTGGGTCACCCCTCCACTTT. This chain links TRBV4-3 with TRBJ1-6; 9 positions agree with TRBD1. The CDR3 contains 16 residues. J gave up 10 bases and V 5 bases, and 12 bases lay outside the gene matches. Germline assignment: CDR1 LGHNA and CDR2 YSLEER.

V and J are TRBV7-2 and TRBJ1-1; no clear D gene. The CDR3 is 13 amino acids. The ends were cut back, 4 bases at V and 2 bases at J, with 8 bases in the middle. Germline-derived CDR1 and CDR2 are SGHTA and FQGNSA. Here the CDR3 DNA reads TGTGCCAGCAGCTCAGAATTTAACACTGAAGCTTTCTTT. Translating gives CASSSEFNTEAFF. Full variable domain (remainder filled in from reference TRBV7-2 and TRBJ1-1): GAGVSQSPSNKVTEKGKDVELRCDPISGHTALYWYRQSLGQGLEFLIYFQGNSAPDKSGLPSDRFSAERTGGSVSTLTIQRTQQEDSAVYLCASSSEFNTEAFFGQGTRLTVV.

The chain has TRBV19 and TRBJ2-1; possibly TRBD2 for D (6 bases). CDR3 length: 15 residues. V was pared by 6 bases and J by 0 bases, with 12 bases between. CDR1 and CDR2 from the germline V gene are LNHDA and SQIVND (reference sequence). CDR3 sequence reads: CASRRGLSSYNEQFF. For the CDR3, the DNA is TGTGCCAGTAGACGGGGACTTAGCTCCTACAATGAGCAGTTCTTC.

In this sample, this clone turned up a few times. V gene TRBV3-1 (or the pseudogene TRBV3-2) combines with J gene TRBJ2-2; the D gene is possibly TRBD2 (6 bases). The germline V gene encodes CDR1 LGHDT and CDR2 YNNKEL (reference sequence). The CDR3 length is 16 residues. Between the trimmed V and J ends, which lost 4 bases and 4 bases, there was a span of 16 bases. Here the CDR3 reads CASSPFGLSVTGELFF. CDR3 nucleotide sequence: TGTGCCAGCAGCCCCTTCGGACTAAGTGTCACCGGGGAGCTGTTTTTT.

The chain recombines TRBV5-4 with TRBJ2-5; D gene unclear. The germline V and J ends were trimmed by 0 bases and 1 base, with 4 bases remaining between them. Germline V gene lookup returns CDR1 SGHNT and CDR2 YYREEE (reference sequence). The CDR3 totals 13 residues. CDR3 protein: CASSLVAQETQYF. CDR3 bases: TGTGCCAGCAGCTTGGTAGCCCAAGAGACCCAGTACTTC.

This chain uses TRBV7-8 with TRBJ1-4, with D perhaps TRBD1 (6 bases). V lost 1 base to trimming and J lost 0 bases, with 12 bases between them. Germline CDR1 reads SGHVS; CDR2 reads FQNEAQ. The CDR3 has 17 residues. The DNA for the CDR3 is TGTGCCAGCAGCTTAGAATACAGGGTTGCAACTAATGAAAAACTGTTTTTT. Translation: CASSLEYRVATNEKLFF.

The V and J genes are TRBV6-6 and TRBJ1-4; D is unresolved. Germline CDR1 and CDR2: MNHNY and SVGAGI (reference sequence). The CDR3 extends over 15 amino acids. V was clipped by 6 bases and J by 8 bases, with 19 bases between them. The CDR3 coding sequence is TGTGCCAGCAGCTCGCCCCCGGGATCTGGGGAAAAACTGTTTTTT. Protein product: CASSSPPGSGEKLFF.